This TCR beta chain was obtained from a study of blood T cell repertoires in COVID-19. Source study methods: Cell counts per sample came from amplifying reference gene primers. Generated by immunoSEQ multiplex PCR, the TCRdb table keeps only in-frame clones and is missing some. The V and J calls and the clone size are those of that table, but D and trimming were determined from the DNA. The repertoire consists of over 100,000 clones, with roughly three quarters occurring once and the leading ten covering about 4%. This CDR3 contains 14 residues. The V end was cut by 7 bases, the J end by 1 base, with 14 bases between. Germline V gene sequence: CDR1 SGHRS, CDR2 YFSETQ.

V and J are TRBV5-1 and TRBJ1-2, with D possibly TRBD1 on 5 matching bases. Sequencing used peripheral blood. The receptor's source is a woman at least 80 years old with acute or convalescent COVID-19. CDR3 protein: CASSSGGSNYGYTF. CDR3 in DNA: TGCGCCAGCTCTTCGGGGGGAAGTAACTATGGCTACACCTTC.